The 31 T cell receptor beta chains reported below all come from one sample, sequenced in a study of cytomegalovirus exposure and HLA in healthy donors. Researchers ran the PCR with 60 Vbeta and 13 Jbeta primers. TCRdb's table, derived via immunoSEQ multiplex PCR, lists solely in-frame clones and lacks some. The table lists approximately 190,000 clones, 81% of them singletons, with about 3% in the top ten. Sequenced input: PBMCs. All receptors derive from a man aged 40-49 years in good health and CMV-seropositive.

The V call is TRBV18, the J call TRBJ2-5; D call uncertain. Germline V gene lookup returns CDR1 KGHSH and CDR2 LQKENI. The length of the CDR3 is 13 residues. Trimming removed 3 bases from V and 4 bases from J, with 9 bases in between. The CDR3 sequence: CASSPLVRETQYF. In nucleotides, the CDR3 is TGTGCCAGCTCACCCCTAGTAAGAGAGACCCAGTACTTC.

The V gene is TRBV18, the J gene TRBJ2-1; no clear D. The CDR3 is made up of 13 amino acids. Deletions cut 6 bases from V and 4 bases from J, with 10 bases between. Germline CDR1 is KGHSH and CDR2 is LQKENI. CDR3 DNA: TGTGCCAGCTCGATAGGAGCTTACAATGAGCAGTTCTTC. Protein sequence: CASSIGAYNEQFF.

This clone has a handful of counts. This rearrangement joins TRBV2 to TRBJ1-6, with TRBD1 matching over 7 bases. The J segment lost 9 bases and the V segment lost 7 bases, leaving 6 bases of the junction unmatched. Germline lookup yields CDR1 SNHLY and CDR2 FYNNEI. This CDR3 spans 13 amino acids. CDR3 region: CASNRGMGSPLHF. In DNA form, the CDR3 reads TGTGCCAGCAACAGGGGAATGGGTTCACCCCTCCACTTT.

This clone was seen once. This rearrangement joins TRBV7-2 to TRBJ2-6; TRBD2 might be the D (6 bases). This CDR3 region has 16 residues. CDR1 and CDR2 (germline): SGHTA, FQGNSA. Deletions cut 5 bases from V and 1 base from J, with 12 bases between. This CDR3 reads CASSKVGGSGANVLTF. CDR3 nucleotides: TGTGCCAGCAGCAAAGTGGGGGGATCTGGGGCCAACGTCCTGACTTTC.

The gene calls are TRBV19 and TRBJ2-2, with 7 bases identical to TRBD2. The CDR3 has 13 amino acids. V was pared by 9 bases and J by 0 bases, with 1 base of the junction left unmatched. The germline gives CDR1 LNHDA, CDR2 SQIVND (reference sequence). The CDR3 sequence: CASSGANTGELFF. The CDR3 DNA is TGTGCCAGCAGCGGGGCGAACACCGGGGAGCTGTTTTTT.

This chain uses TRBV2 with TRBJ2-1; TRBD1 might be the D (6 bases). The germline V gene encodes CDR1 SNHLY and CDR2 FYNNEI. This CDR3 is 13 amino acids long. The V end was cut by 8 bases, the J end by 7 bases, with 15 bases between. CDR3 sequence (DNA): TGTGCCAGCGGCTACAGGGCCCTGAATGAGCAGTTCTTC. Translating gives CASGYRALNEQFF.

This clone showed up just once. The chain uses TRBV5-1 and TRBJ2-7; 7 nucleotides agree with TRBD1. J was trimmed by 3 bases and V by 5 bases; bases with no gene match: 8. CDR1 is SGHRS and CDR2 is YFSETQ in the germline V gene. The CDR3 length is 14 residues. In DNA form, the CDR3 reads TGCGCCAGCAGACTCCCGGGACAGAACTACGAGCAGTACTTC. It is translated as CASRLPGQNYEQYF.

V gene TRBV11-3 combines with J gene TRBJ2-5; D is possibly TRBD1 (6 bases). Looked up from germline, CDR1 is SGHNT and CDR2 is YENEEA. The V and J ends lost 3 bases and 2 bases respectively, with 13 bases between them. The CDR3 length is 15 residues. The DNA for the CDR3 is TGTGCCAGCAGCTTGGGGGCTCTCCCACAAGAGACCCAGTACTTC. This gives the protein CASSLGALPQETQYF.

The chain has TRBV12-5 and TRBJ2-3, with TRBD2 matching over 14 bases. The CDR3 covers 19 residues. Germline V gene lookup returns CDR1 LGHNT and CDR2 FRNRAP. J gave up 4 bases and V 0 bases, and 9 bases lay outside the gene matches. For the CDR3, the DNA is TGTGCTAGTGGTTTGGTATGGAAGGGGACTAGCGGGAGTCCAGATACGCAGTATTTT. It is translated as CASGLVWKGTSGSPDTQYF.

The J gene is TRBJ2-1, the V gene TRBV7-8, with TRBD2 matching over 7 bases. Germline V gene lookup returns CDR1 SGHVS and CDR2 FQNEAQ. The CDR3 has 15 residues. V was pared by 6 bases and J by 5 bases, with 10 bases of the junction left unmatched. The chain's CDR3 is CASRRGRLGNNEQFF. The CDR3 DNA reads TGTGCCAGCAGGCGGGGGAGACTAGGGAACAATGAGCAGTTCTTC.

This sequence joins TRBV29-1 and TRBJ2-1; D is uncertain. Germline CDR1 reads SQVTM; CDR2 reads ANQGSEA. Trimming cost V 4 bases and J 8 bases, with 6 bases left between them. The CDR3 has 10 amino acids. CDR3 DNA sequence: TGCAGCGTTGGAAGCGATGAGCAGTTCTTC. Amino acid sequence: CSVGSDEQFF.

V usage is TRBV7-8 and J usage is TRBJ2-7; 7 nucleotides agree with TRBD1. The CDR3 consists of 15 residues. Germline CDR1 SGHVS, CDR2 FQNEAQ. J was trimmed by 3 bases and V by 0 bases; bases with no gene match: 5. The CDR3 coding sequence is TGTGCCAGCAGCTTAGCGGACAGGATAAGCTACGAGCAGTACTTC. It specifies CASSLADRISYEQYF.

The chain employs TRBV12-5 and TRBJ2-3; D is unresolved. Germline CDR1 reads LGHNT; CDR2 reads FRNRAP. The germline V and J ends were trimmed by 3 bases and 0 bases, with 4 bases remaining between them. This CDR3 is built from 13 residues. CDR3 in amino acids: CASGLASTDTQYF. The CDR3 bases are TGTGCTAGTGGTTTAGCTAGCACAGATACGCAGTATTTT.

V is TRBV2 and J is TRBJ2-5, with 8 bases matching TRBD2. V lost 4 bases, J lost 3 bases, and 1 base stayed unmatched. The CDR3 has 13 amino acids. Germline CDR1 reads SNHLY; CDR2 reads FYNNEI. CDR3 amino acids: CASSGSGEETQYF. For the CDR3, the DNA is TGTGCCAGCAGTGGTAGCGGGGAAGAGACCCAGTACTTC. The complete variable domain, with remaining parts taken from reference TRBV2 and TRBJ2-5, reads EPEVTQTPSHQVTQMGQEVILRCVPISNHLYFYWYRQILGQKVEFLVSFYNNEISEKSEIFDDQFSVERPDGSNFTLKIRSTKLEDSAMYFCASSGSGEETQYFGPGTRLLVL.

The chain couples TRBV28 to TRBJ2-7, with D unresolved. This CDR3 comprises 12 residues. Germline V lookup: CDR1 MDHEN, CDR2 SYDVKM. The V end lost 1 base, the J end lost 7 bases, and 8 bases lay between the germline ends. This CDR3 reads CASSLSLREQYF. The CDR3 DNA sequence: TGTGCCAGCAGTTTATCACTTCGGGAGCAGTACTTC.

CDR3 in DNA: TGTGCCAGCAGCCCGGGACAGGGGAGATGGGGGACTGAAGCTTTCTTT. Residues: CASSPGQGRWGTEAFF. The V call is TRBV5-5, the J call TRBJ1-1; 10 nucleotides line up with TRBD1. The CDR3 has 16 residues. V shed 4 bases and J 5 bases; nucleotides not matched to a gene: 11. Germline CDR1 SGHKS, CDR2 YYEKEE (reference sequence).

This chain joins TRBV7-2 and TRBJ2-5; TRBD2 matches 11 bases. Trimming cost V 2 bases and J 4 bases; bases outside gene matches: 9. Germline V gene sequence: CDR1 SGHTA, CDR2 FQGNSA. The CDR3 is made up of 17 amino acids. CDR3 in DNA: TGTGCCAGCAGCTTACTGACTAGCGGGAATTTGGGAGAGACCCAGTACTTC. Its protein is CASSLLTSGNLGETQYF.

Written as DNA, the CDR3 is TGTGCCAGCAGCCCAGGGGGGGGACTAGCGTACGGAGAGACCCAGTACTTC. Translating gives CASSPGGGLAYGETQYF. This chain uses TRBV7-6 with TRBJ2-5; 10 bases line up with TRBD2. Germline CDR1 reads SGHVS; CDR2 reads FNYEAQ. Germline trimming cut 5 bases from V and 4 bases from J; bases unmatched to any gene: 13. The CDR3 is 17 amino acids.

The chain links TRBV21-1 to TRBJ2-5; TRBD1 reflects the table's D call only, with no check against the DNA. TRBV21-1 is noted as a pseudogene. The CDR3 has 14 residues. The CDR3 nucleotides are TGTGCCAGCAGCAAAGGGGGTAGGGACAAGACCCAGTACTTC. Translation gives CASSKGGRDKTQYF.

The chain is built from TRBV4-1 and TRBJ1-4; unclear D gene. CDR1 and CDR2 (germline): MGHRA, YSYEKL. The CDR3 contains 15 residues. V was shortened by 0 bases and J by 4 bases, with 9 bases between the two germline ends. The CDR3 sequence: CASSQESPYNEKLFF. The DNA of the CDR3 is TGCGCCAGCAGCCAAGAATCTCCCTATAATGAAAAACTGTTTTTT.

The chain links TRBV5-6 to TRBJ2-1; D unclear. The CDR3 covers 16 residues. The V and J ends lost 3 bases and 5 bases respectively, with 18 bases between them. The germline V gene encodes CDR1 SGHDT and CDR2 YYEEEE. The DNA of the CDR3 is TGTGCCAGCAGCTCACTTGGTTCAGGCGTCAACAATGAGCAGTTCTTC. Its protein product is CASSSLGSGVNNEQFF.

The V call is TRBV11-2, the J call TRBJ2-4; 7 bases map to TRBD1. J lost 11 bases, V lost 3 bases, and 7 bases had no gene match. The CDR3 totals 13 residues. Germline values: CDR1 SGHAT, CDR2 FQNNGV. CDR3 nucleotide sequence: TGTGCCAGCAGCTTTGGGACAGTCGCAGTTCAGTACTTC. It translates to CASSFGTVAVQYF.

This clone was recorded once. The DNA of the CDR3 is TGTGCCAGCAGCCCCACACCTAGACAGTACAATCAGCCCCAGCATTTT. Amino acid sequence: CASSPTPRQYNQPQHF. The genes are TRBV28 and TRBJ1-5, with a weak D call TRBD1 (5 bases). Germline V gene lookup returns CDR1 MDHEN and CDR2 SYDVKM. V was pared by 6 bases and J by 3 bases, with 18 bases between. The CDR3 totals 16 residues.

The chain has TRBV6-5 and TRBJ1-5; 10 bases match TRBD1. In germline, CDR1 is MNHEY, CDR2 SVGAGI. CDR3 length: 14 residues. V lost 9 bases to trimming and J lost 3 bases; unmatched junction nucleotides: 5. This CDR3 reads CASRTGGANQPQHF. The CDR3 DNA reads as TGTGCCAGTCGGACAGGGGGTGCCAATCAGCCCCAGCATTTT.

This clone was seen more than once but under ten times. The rearrangement links TRBV10-1 to TRBJ2-3, with 9 bases lining up with TRBD2. This CDR3 has 17 amino acids. Germline V CDR1 and CDR2: WNHNN, SYGVQD (reference sequence). V lost 0 bases, J lost 1 base, and 5 bases stayed unmatched. CDR3 DNA: TGCGCCAGCAGTGAGTCAAAGGGACTAGCCGGCACAGATACGCAGTATTTT. Translation gives CASSESKGLAGTDTQYF.

In this sample, this clone turned up a few times. V and J are TRBV18 and TRBJ1-1, with no clear D. The V end was cut by 0 bases, the J end by 1 base, with 9 bases between. CDR1 KGHSH and CDR2 LQKENI come from the germline V gene. This CDR3 contains 15 residues. DNA for the CDR3: TGTGCCAGCTCACCACCGAGTAGACAGAACACTGAAGCTTTCTTT. Amino acid sequence: CASSPPSRQNTEAFF.

In regard to this clone: An end of the junction does not agree with germline; a read error may underlie this. Other DNA sequences of this sample code for an identical CDR3. The V and J genes are TRBV4-1 and TRBJ1-2, with D possibly being TRBD1 (6 bases). The length of the CDR3 is 14 residues. Germline CDR1 MGHRA, CDR2 YSYEKL. CDR3 in DNA: TGTGCCAGCAGCCAAGATACAGGGCTTGGGGGCTACACCTTC. It codes for CASSQDTGLGGYTF.

The CDR3 DNA reads as TGCGCCAGCAGCTTGGAGCGCCCGGAGGGAGATACGCAGTATTTT. Amino acids: CASSLERPEGDTQYF. This chain uses TRBV5-1 with TRBJ2-3; a possible D gene is TRBD2 (6 bases). The CDR3 is 15 residues long. Germline values: CDR1 SGHRS, CDR2 YFSETQ. V lost 0 bases and J 5 bases, leaving 13 bases between the germline ends.

The V and J genes are TRBV4-3 and TRBJ2-3; 9 bases are a match to TRBD2. The CDR3 has 15 amino acids. The germline V gene encodes CDR1 LGHNA and CDR2 YSLEER. Trimming took 0 bases from V and 6 from J; bases not matched to a gene: 4. The CDR3 sequence: CASSQDPGLADTQYF. CDR3 coding DNA: TGCGCCAGCAGCCAAGACCCCGGACTAGCGGATACGCAGTATTTT.

There are a few counts of this clone. The CDR3 protein is CAISESGENNSPLHF. The CDR3 DNA follows: TGTGCCATCAGTGAGTCTGGGGAGAATAATTCACCCCTCCACTTT. The chain couples TRBV10-3 to TRBJ1-6; D ambiguous. This CDR3 is built from 15 residues. From germline, CDR1 is ENHRY and CDR2 SYGVKD. With 0 bases removed from V and 5 bases from J, the gap between germline ends came to 8 bases.

The sample holds a few counts of this clone. V gene TRBV5-1 combines with J gene TRBJ1-1; 10 bases align to TRBD1. The length of the CDR3 is 14 residues. Unmatched junction bases numbered 3, after V lost 3 bases and J lost 4 bases. Germline V CDR1 and CDR2: SGHRS, YFSETQ. CDR3 protein: CASSWGQGSTEAFF. The CDR3 DNA sequence: TGCGCCAGCAGCTGGGGACAGGGGAGCACTGAAGCTTTCTTT.